This T cell receptor beta chain was retrieved from a study of identical twins. Notes on the study in general: The study based its conclusions on cross-sectional statistical analysis and did not follow the same donors.

Carrying unique molecular identifiers, the cDNA also gained a universal primer site through template switching. TCRdb used MiXCR to reprocess the 5' RACE reads, holding one entry per CDR3 protein. Of more than 200,000 distinct CDR3 sequences listed, approximately 9% are singletons. This clonotype was detected a few times. Its antigen is unknown. Germline V CDR1 and CDR2: KGHSH, LQKENI. The CDR3 spans 17 residues. The V and J ends lost 0 bases and 0 bases, in that order; junction bases with no gene match: 1. In every case, the donor was a healthy Caucasian. Sequencing was done on a sample of memory (CD45RO+) T cells sorted from blood. V usage is TRBV18 and J usage is TRBJ2-3, with 12 bases fitting TRBD2. The receptor was derived from a woman aged 18-30 years in good health. Here the CDR3 DNA reads TGTGCCAGCTCACCACCTGGGACTAGCGGGAGCACAGATACGCAGTATTTT. This encodes CASSPPGTSGSTDTQYF.